This is a list of T cell receptor beta chains from one sample in a study of blood T cells in healthy people across ages. MiXCR, applied by TCRdb to the 5' RACE reads, yields one record per CDR3 protein. Of about 800,000 distinct CDR3 sequences listed, 55% to 75% are singletons. Material: blood. These receptors were collected from a man younger than 45 in good health. Each CDR3 is given with its conserved first and last residue. Fields, in order: clone size, D gene, V gene, J gene, CDR3 protein, CDR3 DNA. D genes are given only for firm matches. Size is omitted from some rows. Given values are once, few, many or a class for expanded clones.

abundance: .; d_gene: .; v_gene: TRBV6-6; j_gene: TRBJ1-4; CDR3aa: CASSWGYNEKLFF; CDR3nt: TGTGCCAGCAGTTGGGGCTACAATGAAAAACTGTTTTTT
abundance: .; d_gene: .; v_gene: TRBV7-8; j_gene: TRBJ2-7; CDR3aa: CASSLGFVGPLLSYEQYF; CDR3nt: TGTGCCAGCAGCTTAGGATTTGTAGGGCCGCTACTCTCCTACGAGCAGTACTTC
abundance: once; d_gene: .; v_gene: TRBV30; j_gene: TRBJ1-4; CDR3aa: CAWIGGPNEKLLF; CDR3nt: TGTGCCTGGATCGGTGGCCCTAATGAAAAACTGTTGTTT
abundance: .; d_gene: TRBD1; v_gene: TRBV7-9; j_gene: TRBJ1-2; CDR3aa: CASSPGQRENGYTF; CDR3nt: TGTGCCAGCAGCCCGGGACAGAGAGAAAATGGCTACACCTTC
abundance: once; d_gene: TRBD2; v_gene: TRBV20-1; j_gene: TRBJ2-5; CDR3aa: CSASRTSGAAPLETQYF; CDR3nt: TGCAGTGCTAGTAGGACTAGCGGGGCGGCTCCCTTAGAGACCCAGTACTTC
abundance: .; d_gene: .; v_gene: TRBV2; j_gene: TRBJ1-5; CDR3aa: CASHPRRNQPQHF; CDR3nt: TGTGCCAGCCATCCCCGGAGAAATCAGCCCCAGCATTTT
abundance: .; d_gene: TRBD1; v_gene: TRBV5-1; j_gene: TRBJ2-5; CDR3aa: CASSYAPGTGEETQYF; CDR3nt: TGCGCCAGCAGCTACGCCCCCGGGACAGGGGAAGAGACCCAGTACTTC
abundance: few; d_gene: .; v_gene: TRBV3-1; j_gene: TRBJ1-5; CDR3aa: CASSQGPGDSNQPQHF; CDR3nt: TGTGCCAGCAGCCAAGGACCGGGAGATAGCAATCAGCCCCAGCATTTT
abundance: .; d_gene: .; v_gene: TRBV10-2; j_gene: TRBJ1-2; CDR3aa: CAGSERGVGLKGYTF; CDR3nt: TGCGCCGGCAGTGAGAGAGGGGTCGGACTTAAGGGCTACACCTTC
abundance: .; d_gene: TRBD1; v_gene: TRBV29-1; j_gene: TRBJ1-4; CDR3aa: CSGPTGGRGKLFF; CDR3nt: TGCAGCGGACCTACAGGGGGTCGAGGAAAACTGTTTTTT
abundance: .; d_gene: .; v_gene: TRBV18; j_gene: TRBJ2-7; CDR3aa: CASSPPIHESSYEQYF; CDR3nt: TGTGCCAGCTCACCACCAATACATGAAAGCTCCTACGAGCAGTACTTC
abundance: .; d_gene: .; v_gene: TRBV20-1; j_gene: TRBJ2-1; CDR3aa: CSARNVQRGEEWNEQFF; CDR3nt: TGCAGTGCTAGAAACGTTCAGAGGGGGGAAGAGTGGAATGAGCAGTTCTTC
abundance: .; d_gene: .; v_gene: TRBV7-9; j_gene: TRBJ2-7; CDR3aa: CASSLSLRSYEQYF; CDR3nt: TGTGCCAGCAGCTTATCCCTTAGAAGCTACGAGCAGTACTTC
abundance: .; d_gene: TRBD2; v_gene: TRBV28; j_gene: TRBJ2-1; CDR3aa: CASSSGLAGGPGLFF; CDR3nt: TGTGCCAGCAGTTCTGGACTAGCGGGGGGCCCCGGTCTGTTCTTC
abundance: .; d_gene: TRBD2; v_gene: TRBV6-1; j_gene: TRBJ2-1; CDR3aa: CASSEFGTRVIHEQFF; CDR3nt: TGTGCCAGCAGTGAATTCGGGACTAGAGTCATCCATGAGCAGTTCTTC
abundance: .; d_gene: .; v_gene: TRBV11-1; j_gene: TRBJ2-1; CDR3aa: CASSFGQDGNNEQFF; CDR3nt: TGTGCCAGCAGCTTCGGCCAGGACGGAAACAATGAGCAGTTCTTC
abundance: .; d_gene: .; v_gene: TRBV6-1; j_gene: TRBJ2-4; CDR3aa: CASSEGTEQYF; CDR3nt: TGTGCCAGCAGTGAAGGGACTGAGCAGTACTTC
abundance: few; d_gene: TRBD1; v_gene: TRBV6-6; j_gene: TRBJ2-1; CDR3aa: CASTGQGGNEQFF; CDR3nt: TGTGCCAGCACTGGACAGGGGGGCAATGAGCAGTTCTTC
abundance: .; d_gene: .; v_gene: TRBV6-5; j_gene: TRBJ2-5; CDR3aa: CASSYSPRAHLDEQYF; CDR3nt: TGTGCCAGCAGTTACTCCCCCCGGGCCCACCTCGATGAGCAGTACTTC
abundance: .; d_gene: TRBD1; v_gene: TRBV12-3/TRBV12-4; j_gene: TRBJ2-5; CDR3aa: CASSLDSYRGHAQETQYF; CDR3nt: TGTGCCAGCAGTTTAGACTCTTACAGGGGACACGCACAAGAGACCCAGTACTTC
abundance: .; d_gene: TRBD2; v_gene: TRBV10-3; j_gene: TRBJ2-7; CDR3aa: CAISGLAGVSEQYF; CDR3nt: TGTGCCATCAGTGGACTAGCGGGAGTTTCCGAGCAGTACTTC
abundance: .; d_gene: TRBD1; v_gene: TRBV7-2; j_gene: TRBJ2-7; CDR3aa: CASRPGQGKNEQYF; CDR3nt: TGTGCCAGCAGACCGGGACAGGGGAAAAACGAGCAGTACTTC
abundance: many; d_gene: .; v_gene: TRBV27; j_gene: TRBJ2-1; CDR3aa: CASSLRVGELAYEQFF; CDR3nt: TGTGCCAGCAGTTTAAGGGTTGGGGAATTAGCATATGAGCAGTTCTTC